This T cell receptor (beta chain) was recovered during a study of shared clonotypes between healthy human individuals. Whole-study context: A donor's plate count was three for CD4 naive and three for CD4 memory; CD8 naive had two and CD8 memory one.

None of the donors, who were healthy HIV-negative adults, had recently had acute infections or vaccinations. The CDR3 runs 11 residues. Germline V gene sequence: CDR1 SGHDT, CDR2 YYEEEE. Trimming took 4 bases from V and 5 from J, leaving 4 bases between them. The material for each subset, its genomic DNA, was split evenly across several immunoSEQ plates. The assay was immunoSEQ multiplex PCR, and TCRdb's table has in-frame clones only and misses some. The sample contains about 600,000 clones, almost 97% of which appear only once. The sequenced sample consisted of naive CD4+ T cells sorted from blood. Sample subset: CD45RA+ positively selected. This chain connects TRBV5-6 to TRBJ2-1; D gene uncertain. The receptor was derived from a woman in her twenties or thirties in good health. This CDR3 reads CASSKNNEQFF. The CDR3 bases are TGTGCCAGCAGCAAGAACAATGAGCAGTTCTTC.